This TCR beta chain was identified in a study of blood T cell repertoires in COVID-19. Recruits, aged roughly 18 to 95 years, lived in under 25 US areas. In the authors' methods: Nucleated cell number was recorded as an estimate derived from reference gene primer amplification. Sequencing used immunoSEQ multiplex PCR; TCRdb keeps in-frame clones, though not all of them. Clonal size and the V and J genes are those of that table, whereas D and trimming came from the DNA. The data hold some 240,000 clones, with 70% to 90% observed a single time. The trim removed 6 bases at V and 5 bases at J, leaving 7 bases unmatched. The CDR3 length is 14 residues. Germline V CDR1 and CDR2: SGHDN, FVKESK.

J is TRBJ2-3 and V is TRBV14; 8 bases are shared with TRBD1. This clonotype was sampled from a woman in her thirties or forties with acute COVID-19. The sequencing input was PBMCs or T cells enriched from blood (not recorded which). The CDR3 sequence: CASSQDRVRDTQYF. CDR3 DNA sequence: TGTGCCAGCAGTCAGGACAGGGTGAGAGATACGCAGTATTTT.